This TCR beta chain was recorded in a study of blood T cell repertoires in COVID-19. Overall study context: Researchers got acute and convalescent COVID-19 samples from the United States, Italy and Spain. The cDNA or gDNA used as material had been derived from T cells, B-cell-depleted T cells, or PBMCs.

The study recruited people aged 18 to 89 years across roughly 25 US areas. Two consecutive negative NP/OP PCR tests, clearance, or resolved symptoms defined Cohort 3 recovery. CDR1 SNHLY and CDR2 FYNNEI come from the germline V gene. This CDR3 has 14 residues. Trimming at V came to 6 bases and at J to 6 bases, leaving 9 bases not matched to a gene. The repertoire was sequenced with immunoSEQ multiplex PCR; TCRdb's copy has only in-frame clones and lacks some. The sample records 150,000 to 200,000 clones, 65% to 90% being singletons. Sequencing was carried out using PBMCs or T cells enriched from blood (not recorded which). The chain joins TRBV2 to TRBJ1-2, with 8 bases fitting TRBD1. This sequence was found in a man aged 40-55 years who had recovered from COVID-19. CDR3 sequence: CASSAGTGGDGYTF. The CDR3 region has the DNA TGTGCCAGCAGCGCCGGGACAGGCGGAGATGGCTACACCTTC.